A single sample gave rise to the 21 T cell receptor beta chains below, sequenced in a study of metastatic and nonmetastatic thyroid tumors. TCRdb redid the clone calls on the PCR reads using MiXCR. The table records 25,000 to 35,000 clones, less than 25% of them present only once. Until they underwent thyroid surgery, no patient had received any treatment. Sequences were obtained from blood. The receptors come from a female donor with papillary thyroid cancer or a benign thyroid nodule (not recorded which). Some clones in this sample may be carry-over from other donors' samples.

The V call is TRBV9, the J call TRBJ1-3; D call uncertain. This CDR3 region has 17 residues. Trimming removed 0 bases at V and 0 bases at J, with 13 bases between. Germline assignment: CDR1 SGDLS and CDR2 YYNGEE. Written as DNA, the CDR3 is TGTGCCAGCAGCGTAGGGGGAACGGATTCCTCTGGAAACACCATATATTTT. Its translation: CASSVGGTDSSGNTIYF.

This clone was observed at least ten times. The V call is TRBV28, the J call TRBJ2-2; no clear D. V was clipped by 4 bases and J by 2 bases, with 11 bases between them. CDR1 MDHEN and CDR2 SYDVKM come from the germline V gene. The CDR3 contains 15 residues. Here the CDR3 reads CASSSPWGNTGELFF. The CDR3 DNA follows: TGTGCCAGCAGTTCCCCCTGGGGAAACACCGGGGAGCTGTTTTTT.

The rearrangement joins TRBV6-2 or TRBV6-3 to TRBJ2-5; 13 bases align to TRBD2. The CDR3 spans 15 residues. Germline V gene lookup returns CDR1 MNHEY and CDR2 SVGEGT. The V and J ends lost 7 bases and 7 bases, in that order; junction bases with no gene match: 9. The CDR3, as DNA: TGTGCCAGCACCATGGGACTAGCGGGGCTCGGGACCCAGTACTTC. Protein: CASTMGLAGLGTQYF.

This clone was found many times. The V and J genes are TRBV4-1 and TRBJ1-5, with unresolved D. This CDR3 is built from 14 residues. Germline CDR1 is MGHRA and CDR2 is YSYEKL. V was clipped by 2 bases and J by 4 bases, with 9 bases between them. The CDR3 sequence is CASSQWSGNQPQHF. The CDR3 DNA sequence: TGCGCCAGCAGCCAATGGTCCGGGAATCAGCCCCAGCATTTT.

The chain couples TRBV19 to TRBJ1-2; 7 bases agree with TRBD1. This CDR3 comprises 12 residues. V dropped 8 bases and J dropped 8; count of bases not matched to a gene: 8. Germline values: CDR1 LNHDA, CDR2 SQIVND (reference sequence). The CDR3 DNA is TGTGCCAGTCAGACAGGGAAGACGGGCTACACCTTC. It encodes CASQTGKTGYTF.

This chain connects TRBV12-3 or TRBV12-4 to TRBJ2-5; 12 bases line up with TRBD1. With V trimmed by 3 bases and J by 3 bases, 2 bases remained unmatched. This CDR3 comprises 15 residues. CDR3 DNA: TGTGCCAGCAGTTTTGGGACAGGGGGCGAAGAGACCCAGTACTTC. Protein: CASSFGTGGEETQYF.

The rearrangement uses TRBV19 and TRBJ2-1; 7 positions agree with TRBD1. Germline V gene sequence: CDR1 LNHDA, CDR2 SQIVND (reference sequence). The J segment lost 10 bases and the V segment lost 2 bases, leaving 5 bases of the junction unmatched. This CDR3 spans 13 amino acids. The DNA for the CDR3 is TGTGCCAGTAGTATAAAGGGGGCACGGGAGCAGTTCTTC. Amino acids: CASSIKGAREQFF. Full variable domain (remainder filled in from reference TRBV19 and TRBJ2-1): DGGITQSPKYLFRKEGQNVTLSCEQNLNHDAMYWYRQDPGQGLRLIYYSQIVNDFQKGDIAEGYSVSREKKESFPLTVTSAQKNPTAFYLCASSIKGAREQFFGPGTRLTVL.

This clone appeared many times. The V gene is TRBV6-5, the J gene TRBJ1-1; TRBD1 is a possible D gene (5 bases). V was pared by 0 bases and J by 1 base, with 9 bases between. Germline V CDR1 and CDR2: MNHEY, SVGAGI. The CDR3 runs 15 residues. The CDR3 DNA reads TGTGCCAGCAGTTACTCGAAGAGGGGGAACACTGAAGCTTTCTTT. Translating gives CASSYSKRGNTEAFF.

The V gene is TRBV20-1, the J gene TRBJ2-1, with D possibly matching TRBD1 (6 bases). The ends were cut back, 2 bases at V and 4 bases at J, with 15 bases in the middle. The germline gives CDR1 DFQATT, CDR2 SNEGSKA (reference sequence). The CDR3 has 15 residues. CDR3 in DNA: TGCAGTGCTAGACCCCCCGGGACACCATACAATGAGCAGTTCTTC. Protein sequence: CSARPPGTPYNEQFF.

This clone was recorded at least ten times. The V call is TRBV6-5, the J call TRBJ2-1; D is unresolved. Looked up from germline, CDR1 is MNHEY and CDR2 is SVGAGI. The CDR3 loop spans 14 amino acids. The V gene lost 2 bases and the J gene lost 7 bases, with 12 bases spanning the gap. The CDR3 region is CASSYERAQNEQFF. The DNA for the CDR3 is TGTGCCAGCAGTTACGAAAGGGCCCAGAATGAGCAGTTCTTC.

V and J are TRBV6-6 and TRBJ2-6, with 11 bases aligning to TRBD1. Germline values: CDR1 MNHNY, CDR2 SVGAGI (reference sequence). This CDR3 region has 18 residues. Losses at the gene ends were 0 bases for V and 2 bases for J; bases not matched to a gene: 3. The chain's CDR3 is CASSYSDRGRTGANVLTF. The CDR3 DNA sequence: TGTGCCAGCAGTTACTCGGACAGGGGGCGGACTGGGGCCAACGTCCTGACTTTC.

This clone appeared many times. The gene calls are TRBV6-1 and TRBJ2-3; D possibly corresponds to TRBD2 (5 bases). Germline V gene lookup returns CDR1 MNHNS and CDR2 SASEGT. This CDR3 has 16 residues. V was clipped by 5 bases and J by 3 bases, with 18 bases between them. The CDR3 DNA is TGTGCCAGCAGTCAAGGCTCCTTTTCGGGGACAGATACGCAGTATTTT. Residues: CASSQGSFSGTDTQYF.

The table lists this clone with a few counts. V is TRBV6-1 and J is TRBJ2-2; 7 nucleotides line up with TRBD1. The germline V gene has CDR1 MNHNS and CDR2 SASEGT. CDR3 length: 16 amino acids. V was pared by 6 bases and J by 4 bases, with 11 bases of the junction left unmatched. The DNA of the CDR3 is TGTGCCAGCAGCTGGACGGCAGGGGGTTCCACCGGGGAGCTGTTTTTT. This encodes CASSWTAGGSTGELFF.

Details on this clone: A much larger clonotype is one base distant, so this may be a read error. No conserved phenylalanine or tryptophan is present at the end of the CDR3, so a read error is the likely explanation. The chain is built from TRBV12-3 or TRBV12-4 and TRBJ2-7; D may be TRBD1 or TRBD2 (5 bases each). This CDR3 contains 12 residues. The CDR3 spells CAGSLRGVEQYL. CDR3 nucleotides: TGTGCCGGCAGTTTGAGGGGAGTGGAGCAGTACCTC.

This clone is medium-sized within its sample. As DNA, the CDR3 is TGTGCCAGCAGCGGGTCCTATGGCTACACCTTC. This gives the protein CASSGSYGYTF. This chain joins TRBV27 and TRBJ1-2; D not resolved. Germline CDR1 reads MNHEY; CDR2 reads SMNVEV (reference sequence). CDR3 length: 11 amino acids. V lost 6 bases to trimming and J lost 4 bases, with 6 bases between them.

By share, this clone ranks as medium-sized. The V call is TRBV28, the J call TRBJ2-7; D unclear. The V end lost 2 bases, the J end lost 4 bases, and 6 bases lay between the germline ends. This CDR3 spans 12 amino acids. Germline CDR1 is MDHEN and CDR2 is SYDVKM. This CDR3 reads CASSLPRYEQYF. The DNA for the CDR3 is TGTGCCAGCAGTTTACCGCGTTACGAGCAGTACTTC.

This clone was recorded many times. The chain has TRBV18 and TRBJ2-5; D might be TRBD1 (5 bases). Deletions cut 2 bases from V and 5 bases from J, with 9 bases between. The CDR3 contains 13 residues. CDR1 is KGHSH, CDR2 LQKENI, per germline. CDR3 residues: CASSPGAAETQYF. The CDR3 region has the DNA TGTGCCAGCTCACCAGGGGCTGCCGAGACCCAGTACTTC.

This clone was observed at least ten times. The chain is built from TRBV19 and TRBJ1-6, with D perhaps TRBD1 (6 bases). Germline CDR1 is LNHDA and CDR2 is SQIVND (reference sequence). V was pared by 5 bases and J by 2 bases, with 13 bases between. This CDR3 has 16 amino acids. CDR3 DNA: TGTGCCAGTAGTCCGCAACAGGGCACCTATAATTCACCCCTCCACTTT. It translates to CASSPQQGTYNSPLHF. The full variable domain, its missing parts supplied by reference TRBV19 and TRBJ1-6, is DGGITQSPKYLFRKEGQNVTLSCEQNLNHDAMYWYRQDPGQGLRLIYYSQIVNDFQKGDIAEGYSVSREKKESFPLTVTSAQKNPTAFYLCASSPQQGTYNSPLHFGNGTRLTVT.

This chain connects TRBV15 to TRBJ2-1, with TRBD2 matching over 8 bases. Per germline, CDR1 LNHNV and CDR2 YYDKDF (reference sequence). The V and J ends lost 3 bases and 4 bases, in that order; junction bases with no gene match: 8. CDR3 length: 16 residues. The chain's CDR3 is CATSSDSGAQYNEQFF. The CDR3 DNA follows: TGTGCCACCAGCAGTGATAGCGGGGCACAATACAATGAGCAGTTCTTC.

In this sample, this clone turned up many times. CDR3 nucleotide sequence: TGCGCCAGCAGCTTGGATTCACAGGTCCCCACAGGTGTAAACACTGAAGCTTTCTTT. Its protein product is CASSLDSQVPTGVNTEAFF. The rearrangement links TRBV5-1 to TRBJ1-1, with D possibly being TRBD1 (5 bases). Trimming removed 0 bases at V and 2 bases at J, with 23 bases between. CDR1 SGHRS and CDR2 YFSETQ come from the germline V gene. This CDR3 has 19 amino acids.

CDR3 amino acids: CATRGTEAFF. As DNA, the CDR3 is TGTGCCACCAGGGGCACTGAAGCTTTCTTT. The chain combines TRBV28 with TRBJ1-1, with D perhaps matching TRBD1 (6 bases). CDR1 is MDHEN and CDR2 is SYDVKM in the germline V gene. The CDR3 extends over 10 amino acids. Trimming shortened V by 10 bases and J by 4 bases, and 7 bases separated the two germline ends.